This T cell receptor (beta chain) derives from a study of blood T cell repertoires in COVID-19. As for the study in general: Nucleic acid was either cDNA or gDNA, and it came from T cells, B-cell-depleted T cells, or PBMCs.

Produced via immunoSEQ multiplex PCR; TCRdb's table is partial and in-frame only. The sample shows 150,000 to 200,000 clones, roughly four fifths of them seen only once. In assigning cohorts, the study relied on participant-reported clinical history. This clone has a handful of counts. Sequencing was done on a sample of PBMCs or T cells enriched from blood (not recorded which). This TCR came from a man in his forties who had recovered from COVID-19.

CDR3: CASSLTGTNTEAFF. CDR3 sequence (DNA): TGTGCCAGCAGCTTGACAGGGACGAACACTGAAGCTTTCTTT. The rearrangement joins TRBV7-9 to TRBJ1-1, with TRBD1 matching over 7 bases. Germline V CDR1 and CDR2: SEHNR, FQNEAQ (reference sequence). V was pared by 3 bases and J by 1 base, with 2 bases of the junction left unmatched. This CDR3 comprises 14 residues.